What follows are 18 T cell receptor beta chains derived from one specimen sequenced in a study of blood T cell repertoires in COVID-19. Sequenced by immunoSEQ multiplex PCR; TCRdb stores in-frame clones only, minus some. This table holds about 360,000 clones, roughly 86% found once. The sequencing sample was made of peripheral blood. The source is a human donor in a cohort sampled during active COVID-19.

The chain links TRBV10-3 to TRBJ2-7; TRBD1 matches at 8 bases. Germline V lookup: CDR1 ENHRY, CDR2 SYGVKD. CDR3 length: 19 amino acids. The trim removed 10 bases at V and 2 bases at J, leaving 25 bases unmatched. The chain's CDR3 is CATFGGVGDRTEPPYEQYF. CDR3 sequence (DNA): TGTGCCACCTTTGGGGGTGTAGGGGACAGGACTGAACCGCCCTACGAGCAGTACTTC.

V is TRBV19 and J is TRBJ1-2; weak D call: TRBD1 (6 bases). This CDR3 spans 13 amino acids. Trimming cost V 4 bases and J 8 bases, with 14 bases left between them. CDR1 and CDR2 (germline): LNHDA, SQIVND (reference sequence). CDR3 protein: CASSSRTDQGYTF. CDR3 DNA: TGTGCCAGTAGTAGTCGGACAGATCAGGGCTACACCTTC. Full variable domain (outside the CDR3, taken from reference TRBV19 and TRBJ1-2): DGGITQSPKYLFRKEGQNVTLSCEQNLNHDAMYWYRQDPGQGLRLIYYSQIVNDFQKGDIAEGYSVSREKKESFPLTVTSAQKNPTAFYLCASSSRTDQGYTFGSGTRLTVV.

The genes are TRBV6-5 and TRBJ1-1, with a tentative D call TRBD1 (5 bases). From germline, CDR1 is MNHEY and CDR2 SVGAGI. V was trimmed by 4 bases and J by 8 bases, leaving 14 bases between them. The CDR3 contains 13 residues. The CDR3 region is CASSSRDRREAFF. CDR3 in DNA: TGTGCCAGCAGTTCTCGTGACAGAAGAGAAGCTTTCTTT.

The chain combines TRBV12-3 or TRBV12-4 with TRBJ2-3, with D maybe TRBD2 (7 bases). The CDR3 totals 13 residues. V was clipped by 8 bases and J by 0 bases, with 9 bases between them. The CDR3 DNA reads TGTGCCAGCGGGGGGGCTAGCACAGATACGCAGTATTTT. Translated, it gives CASGGASTDTQYF.

The chain employs TRBV7-8 and TRBJ1-4, with D unresolved. This CDR3 spans 17 amino acids. V lost 1 base and J lost 4, with 16 bases in between. Germline CDR1 is SGHVS and CDR2 is FQNEAQ. DNA of the CDR3: TGTGCCAGCAGCTTAGTGGGAGCTACTACACTTAATGAAAAACTGTTTTTT. Amino acids: CASSLVGATTLNEKLFF.

This rearrangement joins TRBV19 to TRBJ1-1; 8 bases fit TRBD1. V gave up 3 bases and J gave up 4 bases; unmatched junction bases: 10. Germline CDR1 and CDR2: LNHDA and SQIVND (reference sequence). The CDR3 contains 16 residues. The DNA for the CDR3 is TGTGCCAGTAGTATGCAGGGGGCCCGGAGGTTCACTGAAGCTTTCTTT. Residues: CASSMQGARRFTEAFF.

Points on this clone: Mismatch with germline at one junction end may stem from a read error. The V and J genes are TRBV3-1 (or the pseudogene TRBV3-2) and TRBJ2-3; D possibly corresponds to TRBD2 (5 bases). This CDR3 region has 15 residues. Germline loops: CDR1 LGHDT, CDR2 YNNKEL (reference sequence). In DNA form, the CDR3 reads TGTGCCAGCAGTCAAGATAGCGTAAGCACAGATACGCAGTATTTT. Amino acid sequence: CASSQDSVSTDTQYF.

This chain uses TRBV5-5 with TRBJ2-3; tentatively, D is TRBD2 (7 bases). V dropped 5 bases and J dropped 6 bases, with 19 bases sitting between them. This CDR3 contains 15 residues. The germline CDR1 and CDR2 sequences are SGHKS and YYEKEE (reference sequence). In DNA, the CDR3 is TGTGCCAGCAGTTTAGGGGGGAGGGCGTGGGATACGCAGTATTTT. Residues: CASSLGGRAWDTQYF.

V and J are TRBV5-1 and TRBJ1-1, with 8 bases lining up with TRBD1. The length of the CDR3 is 14 residues. V shed 5 bases, J shed 5 bases, and the junction held 8 bases outside the gene matches. Germline-derived CDR1 and CDR2 are SGHRS and YFSETQ. The CDR3 is CASRKDRVETEAFF. The CDR3 coding sequence is TGCGCCAGCAGAAAGGACAGGGTGGAGACTGAAGCTTTCTTT.

A single count supports this clone. The CDR3 sequence: CASSVDQNSPLHF. CDR3 in DNA: TGTGCCAGCAGCGTAGACCAGAATTCACCCCTCCACTTT. V gene TRBV9 combines with J gene TRBJ1-6; D remains unclear. Germline V CDR1 and CDR2: SGDLS, YYNGEE. V was cut by 0 bases and J by 7 bases, with 5 bases left in between. This CDR3 contains 13 residues.

The chain carries TRBV27 and TRBJ2-1; the match to TRBD2 covers 7 bases. There are 16 residues in the CDR3. V lost 0 bases and J lost 3; bases outside the gene matches: 5. The germline V gene encodes CDR1 MNHEY and CDR2 SMNVEV (reference sequence). The CDR3 DNA sequence: TGTGCCAGCAGTTTATCGGGGGGACTACACTACAATGAGCAGTTCTTC. Residues: CASSLSGGLHYNEQFF.

In DNA form, the CDR3 reads TGTGCCAGCAGTTACTCGGGTAGCACTAATGAAAAACTGTTTTTT. Translated, it gives CASSYSGSTNEKLFF. This sequence joins TRBV6-5 and TRBJ1-4; D is ambiguous. CDR3 length equals 15 residues. Germline V gene data show CDR1 as MNHEY and CDR2 as SVGAGI. Trimming cost V 0 bases and J 2 bases, with 7 bases left between them.

This chain uses TRBV23-1 with TRBJ1-3, with a weak D call TRBD1 (5 bases). TRBV23-1 is annotated as an ORF whose role is uncertain. Trimming cost V 0 bases and J 1 base, with 10 bases left between them. This CDR3 spans 16 amino acids. The CDR3 sequence: CASSQSRGGSGNTIYF. The CDR3 DNA follows: TGCGCCAGCAGTCAATCGCGGGGGGGGTCTGGAAACACCATATATTTT.

The chain carries TRBV10-3 and TRBJ2-3; 12 bases match TRBD2. The CDR3 spans 15 residues. CDR1 is ENHRY and CDR2 is SYGVKD in the germline V gene. The ends lost 7 bases at V and 3 bases at J; junction bases unmatched: 5. As DNA, the CDR3 is TGTGCCATCAAAGACCTAGCGGGAGGGACAGATACGCAGTATTTT. Protein: CAIKDLAGGTDTQYF.

The chain carries TRBV11-1 and TRBJ2-7, with 10 bases identical to TRBD1. Germline V gene sequence: CDR1 SGHAT, CDR2 FQDESV (reference sequence). The junction had 4 bases not matched to a gene; V was cut back by 6 bases and J by 2 bases. The CDR3 loop spans 14 amino acids. The CDR3 DNA reads as TGTGCCAGCAGGCAAGACAGGGGGCCCTACGAGCAGTACTTC. It specifies CASRQDRGPYEQYF.

The gene calls are TRBV27 and TRBJ1-6, with TRBD1 matching over 9 bases. The CDR3 has 14 residues. Trimming took 8 bases from V and 9 from J; bases not matched to a gene: 8. Germline V gene lookup returns CDR1 MNHEY and CDR2 SMNVEV (reference sequence). This chain's CDR3 is CASGLDRGSSPLHF. CDR3 sequence (DNA): TGTGCCAGCGGGCTTGACAGGGGGAGTTCACCCCTCCACTTT.

This chain uses TRBV5-8 with TRBJ1-2; tentatively, D is TRBD1 (6 bases). The germline V gene encodes CDR1 SGHTS and CDR2 YDEGEE. Trimming cost V 4 bases and J 0 bases, with 13 bases left between them. The CDR3 is 15 amino acids. The CDR3 region has the DNA TGTGCCAGCAGCCCGGACAGTACACCTAACTATGGCTACACCTTC. Translating gives CASSPDSTPNYGYTF.

The J gene is TRBJ1-1, the V gene TRBV27, with D possibly matching TRBD1 (5 bases). This CDR3 has 15 amino acids. The germline V gene has CDR1 MNHEY and CDR2 SMNVEV (reference sequence). V was clipped by 0 bases and J by 4 bases, with 12 bases between them. The CDR3 reads CASSLSAGPGTEAFF. CDR3 coding DNA: TGTGCCAGCAGTTTATCGGCAGGGCCGGGCACTGAAGCTTTCTTT.